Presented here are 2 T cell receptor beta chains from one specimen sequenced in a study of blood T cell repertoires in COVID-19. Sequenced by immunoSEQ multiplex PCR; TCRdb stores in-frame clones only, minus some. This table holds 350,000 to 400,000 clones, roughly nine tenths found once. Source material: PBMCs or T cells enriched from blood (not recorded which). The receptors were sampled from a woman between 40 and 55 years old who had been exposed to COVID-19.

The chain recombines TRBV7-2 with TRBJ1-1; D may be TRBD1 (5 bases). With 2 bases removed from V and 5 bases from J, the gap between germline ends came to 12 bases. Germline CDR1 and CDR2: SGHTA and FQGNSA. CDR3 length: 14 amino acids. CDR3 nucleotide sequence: TGTGCCAGCAGCTTAAACCAGGGAGGAACTGAAGCTTTCTTT. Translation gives CASSLNQGGTEAFF.

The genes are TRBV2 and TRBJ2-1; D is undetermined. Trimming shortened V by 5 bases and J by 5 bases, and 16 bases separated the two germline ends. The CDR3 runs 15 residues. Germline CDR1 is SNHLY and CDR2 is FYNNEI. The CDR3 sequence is CASSSEVPPNNEQFF. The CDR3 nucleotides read TGTGCCAGCAGTAGCGAAGTTCCCCCTAACAATGAGCAGTTCTTC.